The 25 T cell receptor beta chains given below trace back to one sample, sequenced in a study of blood T cell repertoires in COVID-19. Clones were sequenced by immunoSEQ multiplex PCR, and TCRdb holds only the in-frame ones, with some missing. The table records some 120,000 clones, roughly nine tenths of them present only once. Sequencing input: peripheral blood. Every receptor here comes from a middle-aged man with active COVID-19.

This clone was picked up one time. The V and J genes are TRBV12-3 or TRBV12-4 and TRBJ2-1; TRBD2 agrees at 10 bases. The V gene end was trimmed by 6 bases and the J gene end by 4 bases; junction bases not matched to a gene: 0. CDR3 length: 13 amino acids. As DNA, the CDR3 is TGTGCCAGCAGACTAGCGGGGTACAATGAGCAGTTCTTC. Protein: CASRLAGYNEQFF.

J is TRBJ1-2 and V is TRBV27, with no clear D. The germline V and J ends were trimmed by 5 bases and 4 bases, with 14 bases remaining between them. The CDR3 length is 14 residues. The germline V gene encodes CDR1 MNHEY and CDR2 SMNVEV (reference sequence). The CDR3 sequence is CASSDEKGGYGYTF. Here the CDR3 DNA reads TGTGCCAGCAGTGACGAGAAGGGAGGCTATGGCTACACCTTC.

The genes are TRBV9 and TRBJ1-3; no firm D call. Trimming took 1 base from V and 11 from J, leaving 16 bases between them. The CDR3 spans 14 residues. Germline V gene lookup returns CDR1 SGDLS and CDR2 YYNGEE. The CDR3 sequence: CASSVKREDTSIYF. Here the CDR3 DNA reads TGTGCCAGCAGCGTAAAAAGAGAGGATACCTCCATATATTTT.

The rearrangement links TRBV11-2 to TRBJ2-5, with D maybe TRBD2 (6 bases). Germline V lookup: CDR1 SGHAT, CDR2 FQNNGV. This CDR3 has 16 amino acids. Trimming removed 0 bases from V and 4 bases from J, with 15 bases in between. CDR3 in amino acids: CASSLEYGLGGETQYF. The CDR3 DNA reads as TGTGCCAGCAGCTTAGAATATGGATTGGGGGGAGAGACCCAGTACTTC.

The genes are TRBV29-1 and TRBJ1-6, with D hard to call. CDR1 is SQVTM, CDR2 ANQGSEA, per germline. V lost 4 bases and J 8 bases, leaving 12 bases between the germline ends. This CDR3 has 13 residues. This CDR3 is CSVGVTRDSPLHF. CDR3 nucleotide sequence: TGCAGCGTTGGTGTGACCCGGGATTCACCCCTCCACTTT.

The gene calls are TRBV10-3 and TRBJ2-1, with 9 bases identical to TRBD2. CDR1 and CDR2 (germline): ENHRY, SYGVKD. J was trimmed by 8 bases and V by 2 bases; bases with no gene match: 4. The CDR3 consists of 14 residues. The CDR3 protein is CAISESGRIDEQFF. Written as DNA, the CDR3 is TGTGCCATCAGTGAGAGCGGGAGGATAGATGAGCAGTTCTTC.

This clone was seen a few times. The chain links TRBV6-1 to TRBJ1-2; maybe TRBD1 (6 bases). Germline CDR1 MNHNS, CDR2 SASEGT. The V end was cut by 2 bases, the J end by 2 bases, with 12 bases between. CDR3 length: 15 residues. Here the CDR3 DNA reads TGTGCCAGCAGTGAAAAGGGGACACAAAACTATGGCTACACCTTC. Translation: CASSEKGTQNYGYTF.

J is TRBJ2-1 and V is TRBV9; 9 positions match TRBD2. This CDR3 contains 18 residues. Germline V CDR1 and CDR2: SGDLS, YYNGEE. Trimming removed 6 bases from V and 0 bases from J; junction bases left unmatched: 13. CDR3 sequence: CASTKAPLAGSSYNEQFF. The CDR3 DNA is TGTGCCAGCACCAAAGCCCCACTAGCGGGTAGCTCCTACAATGAGCAGTTCTTC.

The chain recombines TRBV6-1 with TRBJ1-2, with a tentative D call TRBD1 (5 bases). Germline lookup yields CDR1 MNHNS and CDR2 SASEGT. The CDR3 consists of 14 residues. Trimming left V 2 bases short and J 6 bases short, with 13 bases between. The CDR3 region has the DNA TGTGCCAGCAGTGAAAGGGCAGGGACTAATGGCTACACCTTC. It specifies CASSERAGTNGYTF.

V usage is TRBV3-1 (or the pseudogene TRBV3-2) and J usage is TRBJ2-5, with D unclear. V was trimmed by 0 bases and J by 1 base, leaving 9 bases between them. Germline CDR1 is LGHDT and CDR2 is YNNKEL (reference sequence). There are 15 residues in the CDR3. The CDR3 nucleotides read TGTGCCAGCAGCCAAGATGTACAGTTCCAAGAGACCCAGTACTTC. It specifies CASSQDVQFQETQYF.

The CDR3 spells CASREGGLAEKLFF. The CDR3 nucleotides are TGCGCCAGCAGAGAGGGGGGGCTGGCTGAAAAACTGTTTTTT. The chain recombines TRBV5-1 with TRBJ1-4; weak D call: TRBD1 (6 bases). Trimming removed 5 bases from V and 7 bases from J, with 15 bases in between. Germline V gives CDR1 SGHRS, CDR2 YFSETQ. This CDR3 is built from 14 residues.

This clone was recorded a few times. The chain carries TRBV21-1 and TRBJ1-1. TRBV21-1 is a pseudogene locus. This CDR3 has 15 amino acids. As DNA, the CDR3 is TGTGCCAGCAGCAAATCTTATCTCGGTATTTCTGAAGCTTTCTTT. Translating it yields CASSKSYLGISEAFF.

This clone was picked up one time. The J gene is TRBJ1-1, the V gene TRBV6-1; D uncertain. V lost 2 bases, J lost 0 bases, and 10 bases lay in between. Per the germline V gene, CDR1 is MNHNS and CDR2 is SASEGT. There are 15 residues in the CDR3. The CDR3 region is CASSESPVMNTEAFF. CDR3 DNA: TGTGCCAGCAGTGAATCCCCAGTTATGAACACTGAAGCTTTCTTT.

V gene TRBV6-5 combines with J gene TRBJ1-3; 8 bases align to TRBD1. After removal of 2 bases from V and 4 bases from J, the junction contained 4 bases not matched to a gene. The CDR3 spans 15 residues. CDR1 is MNHEY and CDR2 is SVGAGI in the germline V gene. CDR3 protein: CASSYTRTGGNTIYF. The CDR3 region has the DNA TGTGCCAGCAGTTACACCCGGACAGGGGGAAACACCATATATTTT.

The chain employs TRBV7-3 and TRBJ2-2; D unclear. CDR1 and CDR2 from the germline V gene are SGHTA and FQGTGA. V lost 5 bases to trimming and J lost 0 bases, with 4 bases between them. There are 13 residues in the CDR3. The CDR3 nucleotides read TGTGCCAGCAGCCTATCGAACACCGGGGAGCTGTTTTTT. Protein: CASSLSNTGELFF. The full variable domain, its missing parts supplied by reference TRBV7-3 and TRBJ2-2, is GAGVSQTPSNKVTEKGKYVELRCDPISGHTALYWYRQSLGQGPEFLIYFQGTGAADDSGLPNDRFFAVRPEGSVSTLKIQRTERGDSAVYLCASSLSNTGELFFGEGSRLTVL.

The count of this clone is one. V is TRBV5-4 and J is TRBJ2-5; 9 bases are a match to TRBD1. The V segment lost 4 bases and the J segment 5 bases; nucleotides outside the gene matches: 6. CDR1 SGHNT and CDR2 YYREEE come from the germline V gene (reference sequence). CDR3 length: 14 residues. CDR3 sequence: CASSEQGARETQYF. As DNA, the CDR3 is TGTGCCAGCAGCGAACAGGGGGCGAGGGAGACCCAGTACTTC.

This clone was seen just once. DNA of the CDR3: TGTGCCAGCAGTTACCGCCCAGGTGACTATGGCTACACCTTC. This gives the protein CASSYRPGDYGYTF. The chain uses TRBV6-6 and TRBJ1-2; D is unresolved. Germline loops: CDR1 MNHNY, CDR2 SVGAGI (reference sequence). The CDR3 is 14 amino acids. Trimming cost V 2 bases and J 3 bases, with 10 bases left between them.

The J gene is TRBJ2-3, the V gene TRBV7-3, with 9 bases aligning to TRBD2. The germline CDR1 and CDR2 sequences are SGHTA and FQGTGA. V trimming: 5 bases; J trimming: 2 bases; junction bases outside the gene matches: 8. CDR3 length equals 16 residues. CDR3 residues: CASSVLSGGDTDTQYF. The CDR3 DNA reads as TGTGCCAGCAGCGTACTTAGCGGGGGAGACACAGATACGCAGTATTTT.

The chain carries TRBV7-2 and TRBJ2-2, with 8 bases fitting TRBD2. CDR3 length equals 15 residues. The junction had 6 bases not matched to a gene; V was cut back by 4 bases and J by 5 bases. Looked up from germline, CDR1 is SGHTA and CDR2 is FQGNSA. The CDR3 is CASSYSGGRTGELFF. For the CDR3, the DNA is TGTGCCAGCAGCTATTCGGGAGGGCGAACCGGGGAGCTGTTTTTT.

The CDR3 sequence: CASRGTGENSPLHF. CDR3 coding DNA: TGTGCCAGCAGGGGGACAGGGGAGAATTCACCCCTCCACTTT. The chain has TRBV2 and TRBJ1-6; 10 nucleotides agree with TRBD1. CDR1 is SNHLY, CDR2 FYNNEI, per germline. The CDR3 runs 14 residues. V lost 6 bases, J lost 7 bases, and 3 bases stayed unmatched.

The V gene is TRBV30, the J gene TRBJ1-1; TRBD1 is a possible D gene (5 bases). V was cut by 8 bases and J by 4 bases, with 20 bases left in between. This CDR3 spans 14 amino acids. Germline values: CDR1 GTSNPN, CDR2 SVGIG (reference sequence). The CDR3 sequence is CARHRATGATEAFF. In DNA, the CDR3 is TGTGCCCGACACCGGGCCACAGGAGCCACTGAAGCTTTCTTT.

V is TRBV29-1 and J is TRBJ2-1, with TRBD2 matching over 8 bases. CDR3 length equals 17 residues. J lost 0 bases, V lost 6 bases, and 13 bases had no gene match. The germline V gene encodes CDR1 SQVTM and CDR2 ANQGSEA. CDR3: CSVIGAGGRSSYNEQFF. The CDR3 DNA follows: TGCAGCGTAATTGGTGCGGGAGGTAGGAGCTCCTACAATGAGCAGTTCTTC.

The gene calls are TRBV5-6 and TRBJ1-5, with D perhaps matching TRBD1 (5 bases). Germline V gene lookup returns CDR1 SGHDT and CDR2 YYEEEE. Deletions cut 0 bases from V and 0 bases from J, with 16 bases between. The CDR3 is made up of 18 amino acids. As DNA, the CDR3 is TGTGCCAGCAGCTTGGTGGGGGGGGACGGCAGTAGCAATCAGCCCCAGCATTTT. It specifies CASSLVGGDGSSNQPQHF.

The rearrangement joins TRBV11-3 to TRBJ2-1; maybe TRBD2 (5 bases). Germline CDR1 SGHNT, CDR2 YENEEA. CDR3 size: 14 residues. The germline V and J ends were trimmed by 5 bases and 9 bases, with 17 bases remaining between them. The DNA for the CDR3 is TGTGCCAGCAGCCGCCATAGCGACCTTATTGAGCAGTTCTTC. Its protein is CASSRHSDLIEQFF.

V is TRBV5-1 and J is TRBJ1-4; tentatively, D is TRBD1 (5 bases). The CDR3 spans 16 residues. Trimming removed 0 bases at V and 5 bases at J, with 14 bases between. Germline CDR1 SGHRS, CDR2 YFSETQ. For the CDR3, the DNA is TGCGCCAGCAGCTTGGGGGACTGGGCAGCAAATGAAAAACTGTTTTTT. Translating gives CASSLGDWAANEKLFF. Variable domain in full (rest from reference TRBV5-1 and TRBJ1-4): KAGVTQTPRYLIKTRGQQVTLSCSPISGHRSVSWYQQTPGQGLQFLFEYFSETQRNKGNFPGRFSGRQFSNSRSEMNVSTLELGDSALYLCASSLGDWAANEKLFFGSGTQLSVL.